The 24 T cell receptor beta chains below come from one sample, sequenced in a study of blood T cell repertoires in COVID-19. Sequencing was performed with immunoSEQ multiplex PCR; in TCRdb, only in-frame clones are kept and a portion is missing. The sample gives 200,000 or so clones, roughly 80% of which show up once; more than 5% is in the top ten. The sequenced sample was peripheral blood. These receptors were obtained from a woman in her twenties or thirties with acute or convalescent COVID-19.

For the CDR3, the DNA is TGTGCCAGCAGTTTTGCCGGGGGTGGCTACACCTTC. Its protein product is CASSFAGGGYTF. The V gene is TRBV12-3 or TRBV12-4, the J gene TRBJ1-2; possibly TRBD1 for D (5 bases). Trimming shortened V by 3 bases and J by 7 bases, and 9 bases separated the two germline ends. The CDR3 has 12 amino acids.

This chain uses TRBV7-2 with TRBJ2-5; 14 bases fit TRBD2. This CDR3 region has 17 residues. Germline CDR1 is SGHTA and CDR2 is FQGNSA. Trimming removed 1 base from V and 3 bases from J; junction bases left unmatched: 4. CDR3 sequence reads: CASSLDGTSGRKETQYF. Written as DNA, the CDR3 is TGTGCCAGCAGCTTAGATGGGACTAGCGGGAGAAAAGAGACCCAGTACTTC.

This chain uses TRBV27 with TRBJ1-2; TRBD1 might be the D (6 bases). V lost 5 bases and J 4 bases, leaving 11 bases between the germline ends. CDR1 is MNHEY, CDR2 SMNVEV, per germline (reference sequence). This CDR3 is 13 amino acids long. The CDR3: CASSVRGSYGYTF. The DNA for the CDR3 is TGTGCCAGCAGTGTCAGGGGCTCCTATGGCTACACCTTC.

The chain combines TRBV18 with TRBJ1-4; perhaps TRBD1 as D (6 bases). The CDR3 covers 16 residues. In germline, CDR1 is KGHSH, CDR2 LQKENI. Between the trimmed V and J ends, which lost 3 bases and 7 bases, there was a span of 18 bases. The CDR3 DNA sequence: TGTGCCAGCTCACCGAGAGGTGGGGGCCGAGGTGAAAAACTGTTTTTT. Its protein is CASSPRGGGRGEKLFF.

The V and J genes are TRBV5-1 and TRBJ1-4; the D gene is possibly TRBD1 (5 bases). This CDR3 is built from 12 residues. In germline, CDR1 is SGHRS, CDR2 YFSETQ. V was trimmed by 5 bases and J by 8 bases, leaving 10 bases between them. This chain's CDR3 is CASRQVDEKLFF. DNA for the CDR3: TGCGCCAGCAGACAGGTTGACGAAAAACTGTTTTTT.

The rearrangement uses TRBV28 and TRBJ2-2, with 9 nucleotides matching TRBD1. J lost 6 bases, V lost 4 bases, and 3 bases had no gene match. Looked up from germline, CDR1 is MDHEN and CDR2 is SYDVKM. This CDR3 is 14 amino acids long. CDR3 protein: CASSSNRGPGELFF. In nucleotides, the CDR3 is TGTGCCAGCAGTTCAAACAGGGGGCCCGGGGAGCTGTTTTTT.

CDR3 nucleotides: TGTGCCAGTAGTATAACTCTCGAGGCGAACACTGAAGCTTTCTTT. Encoded protein: CASSITLEANTEAFF. J is TRBJ1-1 and V is TRBV19; D remains unclear. CDR1 LNHDA and CDR2 SQIVND come from the germline V gene (reference sequence). V was cut by 2 bases and J by 1 base, with 11 bases left in between. The CDR3 contains 15 residues.

The gene calls are TRBV7-6 and TRBJ1-1, with D perhaps matching TRBD1 (5 bases). The CDR3 contains 16 residues. V gave up 1 base and J gave up 4 bases, with 16 bases separating them. Germline V gene data show CDR1 as SGHVS and CDR2 as FNYEAQ. This CDR3 is CASSLVGGTLSTEAFF. The CDR3 DNA follows: TGTGCCAGCAGCTTAGTCGGGGGGACTTTGAGCACTGAAGCTTTCTTT.

A single count supports this clone. J is TRBJ2-7 and V is TRBV2, with TRBD1 matching 7 bases. This CDR3 has 13 residues. Looked up from germline, CDR1 is SNHLY and CDR2 is FYNNEI. J was trimmed by 5 bases and V by 3 bases; bases with no gene match: 4. This chain's CDR3 is CASSEVQGDEQYF. CDR3 sequence (DNA): TGTGCCAGCAGTGAGGTGCAGGGGGACGAGCAGTACTTC.

The chain joins TRBV6-6 to TRBJ1-2; tentative D call: TRBD1 (6 bases). The CDR3 is 15 amino acids. The V gene's germline CDR1 is MNHNY and CDR2 SVGAGI (reference sequence). V lost 6 bases to trimming and J lost 8 bases, with 22 bases between them. CDR3: CASSHVGIQGGGYTF. CDR3 nucleotide sequence: TGTGCCAGCAGCCACGTGGGGATACAGGGAGGGGGCTACACCTTC.

The rearrangement joins TRBV6-5 to TRBJ2-7, with 7 bases lining up with TRBD1. CDR3 length equals 13 residues. J was trimmed by 6 bases and V by 2 bases; bases with no gene match: 4. Germline V gene data show CDR1 as MNHEY and CDR2 as SVGAGI. The CDR3, as DNA: TGTGCCAGCAGTTACGAACAGGGGAGCGAGCAGTACTTC. The encoded protein is CASSYEQGSEQYF.

The chain recombines TRBV20-1 with TRBJ2-7; possibly TRBD1 for D (6 bases). This CDR3 has 14 amino acids. Germline loops: CDR1 DFQATT, CDR2 SNEGSKA (reference sequence). Trimming stripped 6 bases from V and 4 bases from J, with 19 bases between. The CDR3 region has the DNA TGCAGTGCGAGTCCTGTAGACAGGATGTACGAGCAGTACTTC. It is translated as CSASPVDRMYEQYF.

The J gene is TRBJ2-7, the V gene TRBV6-1; TRBD2 aligns across 7 bases. Germline CDR1 MNHNS, CDR2 SASEGT. CDR3 length: 15 amino acids. V lost 1 base and J lost 3; bases outside the gene matches: 6. CDR3 nucleotides: TGTGCCAGCAGTGAAGTCTCGGGAGGAGGCTACGAGCAGTACTTC. It yields the protein CASSEVSGGGYEQYF.

The chain carries TRBV7-2 and TRBJ2-5; TRBD2 matches at 8 bases. Trimming cost V 1 base and J 2 bases; bases outside gene matches: 3. The CDR3 covers 15 residues. Per the germline V gene, CDR1 is SGHTA and CDR2 is FQGNSA. The DNA for the CDR3 is TGTGCCAGCAGCTTAGTAGCGGGGAGGCAAGAGACCCAGTACTTC. Translated: CASSLVAGRQETQYF.

A single count supports this clone. The CDR3 spells CASVQGARTEAFF. CDR3 DNA: TGTGCCAGCGTACAGGGGGCGCGCACTGAAGCTTTCTTT. The rearrangement links TRBV5-6 to TRBJ1-1, with 9 bases aligning to TRBD1. This CDR3 spans 13 amino acids. The V segment lost 7 bases and the J segment 4 bases; nucleotides outside the gene matches: 5. Germline CDR1 and CDR2: SGHDT and YYEEEE.

This chain joins TRBV7-6 and TRBJ2-7, with D maybe TRBD1 (7 bases). CDR3 length: 14 amino acids. Per germline, CDR1 SGHVS and CDR2 FNYEAQ. V lost 1 base and J lost 4, with 11 bases in between. CDR3 amino acids: CASSLGTGLYEQYF. The CDR3 coding sequence is TGTGCCAGCAGCTTAGGGACAGGACTATACGAGCAGTACTTC.

This rearrangement joins TRBV19 to TRBJ1-2; 9 bases are shared with TRBD1. This CDR3 spans 15 amino acids. Germline loops: CDR1 LNHDA, CDR2 SQIVND (reference sequence). V shed 7 bases and J 4 bases; nucleotides not matched to a gene: 10. CDR3 in amino acids: CASIPRDRAFYGYTF. CDR3 bases: TGTGCCAGTATCCCCCGGGACAGGGCCTTCTATGGCTACACCTTC.

The chain combines TRBV19 with TRBJ1-2, with TRBD1 matching 8 bases. The germline V gene encodes CDR1 LNHDA and CDR2 SQIVND (reference sequence). This CDR3 has 18 amino acids. V trimming: 6 bases; J trimming: 1 base; junction bases outside the gene matches: 16. The CDR3 here is CASSSAGTGLSNNYGYTF. DNA of the CDR3: TGTGCCAGTAGCAGCGCCGGGACAGGACTTTCTAATAACTATGGCTACACCTTC.

The chain employs TRBV28 and TRBJ1-2, with 10 bases matching TRBD1. The length of the CDR3 is 13 residues. Looked up from germline, CDR1 is MDHEN and CDR2 is SYDVKM. Germline trimming cut 4 bases from V and 8 bases from J; bases unmatched to any gene: 4. CDR3: CASSSGQGSGYTF. The CDR3 nucleotides read TGTGCCAGCAGTTCGGGACAGGGGAGCGGCTACACCTTC.

This chain connects TRBV29-1 to TRBJ2-3; no clear D gene. The germline CDR1 and CDR2 sequences are SQVTM and ANQGSEA. V lost 3 bases, J lost 0 bases, and 4 bases lay in between. The CDR3 sequence is 12 residues long. Written as DNA, the CDR3 is TGCAGCGTTGATACTAGCACAGATACGCAGTATTTT. Residues: CSVDTSTDTQYF.

The chain combines TRBV29-1 with TRBJ2-1, with TRBD2 matching 12 bases. Germline V gives CDR1 SQVTM, CDR2 ANQGSEA. With V trimmed by 7 bases and J by 12 bases, 4 bases remained unmatched. The CDR3 loop spans 11 amino acids. CDR3 sequence reads: CSAGLAGMQFF. Written as DNA, the CDR3 is TGCAGCGCTGGACTAGCGGGAATGCAGTTCTTC.

The chain combines TRBV3-1 (or the pseudogene TRBV3-2) with TRBJ2-1; D not resolved. This CDR3 spans 13 amino acids. Looked up from germline, CDR1 is LGHDT and CDR2 is YNNKEL (reference sequence). Trimming removed 0 bases at V and 6 bases at J, with 6 bases between. CDR3 amino acids: CASSQDLVNEQFF. DNA for the CDR3: TGTGCCAGCAGCCAAGATCTTGTCAATGAGCAGTTCTTC.

This chain connects TRBV29-1 to TRBJ2-1; D is unresolved. The germline gives CDR1 SQVTM, CDR2 ANQGSEA. The CDR3 covers 13 residues. Deletions cut 4 bases from V and 0 bases from J, with 7 bases between. The CDR3: CSVGASSYNEQFF. CDR3 bases: TGCAGCGTTGGGGCAAGCTCCTACAATGAGCAGTTCTTC.

V gene TRBV10-3 combines with J gene TRBJ2-7, with D perhaps matching TRBD1 (6 bases). V was trimmed by 2 bases and J by 3 bases, leaving 8 bases between them. CDR3 size: 13 residues. The germline V gene encodes CDR1 ENHRY and CDR2 SYGVKD. CDR3 in amino acids: CAISEQGRYEQYF. CDR3 DNA: TGTGCCATCAGTGAGCAGGGGCGCTACGAGCAGTACTTC.